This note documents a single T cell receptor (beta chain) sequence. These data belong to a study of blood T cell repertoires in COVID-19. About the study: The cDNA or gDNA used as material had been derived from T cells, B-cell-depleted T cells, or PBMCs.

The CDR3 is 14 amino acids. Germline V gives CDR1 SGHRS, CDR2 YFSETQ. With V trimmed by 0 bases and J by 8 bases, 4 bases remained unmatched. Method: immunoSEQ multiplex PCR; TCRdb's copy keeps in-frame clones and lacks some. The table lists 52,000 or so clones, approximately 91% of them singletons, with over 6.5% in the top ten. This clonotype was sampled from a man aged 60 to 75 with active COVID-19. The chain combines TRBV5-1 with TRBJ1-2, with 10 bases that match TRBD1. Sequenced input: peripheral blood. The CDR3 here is CASSLAGTGAGYTF. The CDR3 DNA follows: TGCGCCAGCAGCTTGGCCGGGACAGGGGCGGGCTACACCTTC.